The following is a T cell receptor (beta chain) sequence with its context. This sample was taken from a study of Ad26.COV2.S vaccination and SARS-CoV-2 variants. Treatment denoted: 19 received Ad26.COV2.S at low or high dose, single or two shots; 5 received placebo; per-sample allocation not given. Collection of the samples took place on day 63 after the first injection of vaccine or placebo. A Boston donor was an adult aged 18-55 years. The CDR3 is 17 amino acids. Per germline, CDR1 SNHLY and CDR2 FYNNEI. V shed 4 bases, J shed 0 bases, and the junction held 7 bases outside the gene matches. TCRdb keeps only in-frame clones here, not all; method: immunoSEQ multiplex PCR. The table shows around 400,000 clones, with around 91% occurring only once.

The rearrangement links TRBV2 to TRBJ1-5, with 9 bases fitting TRBD1. The source is a person aged 18-65 years who received the Ad26.COV2.S COVID-19 vaccine or a placebo. Here the sequenced sample was peripheral blood, taken in a trial of Ad26.COV2.S vaccine versus placebo. The CDR3 DNA is TGTGCCAGCAGTGTGGACAGGGGTGTCCATAGCAATCAGCCCCAGCATTTT. Protein sequence: CASSVDRGVHSNQPQHF.